The clone carrying this T cell receptor beta chain was seen more than once but under ten times. Its antigen is currently unknown. The sample comes from a study of T cell repertoires in cytomegalovirus infection. Turning to the study itself: The public TCR beta signatures pointed to both CMV infection and matching HLA type.

The CDR3 runs 12 residues. Between the trimmed V and J ends, which lost 6 bases and 5 bases, there was a span of 9 bases. Germline V gene data show CDR1 as SNHLY and CDR2 as FYNNEI. From the reads, TCRdb called clonotypes with MiXCR, one entry per CDR3 protein. The sample has 500,000 or so distinct CDR3 sequences, approximately 17% seen once. Whole-study results and caveats: Frequencies of public TCR beta families were cumulated, and this identified carriers of CMV plus the relevant HLA. Across the ex vivo response, the dominant clonotypes were HLA-C-restricted CMV-specific TCR beta clonotypes.

The sample was CD8+ T cells from PBMCs. The chain employs TRBV2 and TRBJ2-3; D may be TRBD1 or TRBD2 (5 bases each). This TCR was sampled from a human donor in good health (CMV status not recorded). Some clones in this sample may be carry-over from other donors' samples. CDR3 protein: CASRGDVDTQYF. DNA for the CDR3: TGTGCCAGCAGGGGGGATGTAGATACGCAGTATTTT.